These T cell receptor beta chains were read from a single sample in a study of beta chain features in type 1 diabetes. Using immunoSEQ multiplex PCR, the repertoire was profiled, and TCRdb retains in-frame clones only, with some absent. The sample lists under 450,000 clones, approximately 14% occurring once. Material: naive CD4+ T cells from blood. Source of these receptors: a man aged 25-45 years in good health. Both conserved end residues are trimmed from each CDR3. Clone size is shown for a subset of rows, as once, few, many or a class of expanded clone.

10,once,TRBV6-6,ASTSQGSPLH
10,few,TRBV5-4,ASSLDNEKLF
14,few,TRBV25-1,ASSELNSGWADTQY
10,NA,TRBV7-2,ASSPNRVEQY
13,few,TRBV7-9,ASSPYGQGYNEQF
12,NA,TRBV7-9,ASSLDSVTNGYT
12,NA,TRBV7-2,ASTAAFRSYEQY
12,few,TRBV29-1,SVGLAGGGETQY
12,NA,TRBV13,ASSSRGARDTQY
12,few,TRBV27,ASSLGTARETQY
12,NA,TRBV4-2,ASSHRSQNQPQH
14,NA,TRBV11-2,ASSFGRGALGDTQY
13,few,TRBV4-3,ASSHTSGSTDTQY
9,few,TRBV6-1,ASSALYGYT
13,NA,TRBV7-8,ASSLFGPGANVLT
13,NA,TRBV7-8,ASSLVFYGNQPQH
10,few,TRBV6-1,ASMGDSYGYT
13,NA,TRBV4-3,ASSQEVTSGIEQY
13,NA,TRBV9,ASSAPGWGDYGYT
13,NA,TRBV6-5,ASSYDRDPGNTIY
13,few,TRBV25-1,ASSRGSLHNSPLH
11,NA,TRBV29-1,SVGGRGTGELF
14,NA,TRBV21-1,ASSSPDRDLYEKLF
13,NA,TRBV30,AWTQTVGDSDGYT
13,NA,TRBV7-8,ASSLGDLSSYEQY
9,NA,TRBV25-1,ASSESRGYT
14,NA,TRBV19,ASNQPGLAGKETQY
12,NA,TRBV18,ASSPLNRQETQY
12,few,TRBV30,AWSDLSTNYGYT
13,NA,TRBV29-1,SVETSGSTPDTQY
11,NA,TRBV29-1,SVAARGTGELF
13,few,TRBV5-4,ASSVGTSGTDTQY
9,few,TRBV29-1,SVEVPSEQF
13,few,TRBV7-2,ASSLTGQTTDTQY
13,NA,TRBV29-1,SAKSGYDYNSPLH
13,NA,TRBV11-3,ASSFRGTGIFEQY
11,few,TRBV6-1,ARSLGMGETQY
15,few,TRBV4-2,ASSQVVGGLAGDTQY
14,once,TRBV5-1,SSAESGRTNTGELF
13,NA,TRBV7-2,ASSLQAANTGELF
12,NA,TRBV18,ASSPKASTDTQY
16,few,TRBV5-1,ASSLTLTSGEYYNEQF
12,NA,TRBV29-1,SATPSLTSTEAF
15,few,TRBV14,ASSQGWGHKGYNEQF
11,few,TRBV18,ASSRGGYNEQF